Below are 9 T cell receptor beta chains sequenced from a single sample in a study of yellow fever vaccine responses in identical twins. TCRdb redid the calling of the RT-PCR reads with MiXCR, one entry per CDR3 protein. This sample has thousands of distinct CDR3 sequences; less than 75% occur once, and the top ten carry roughly 1.5%. The input for sequencing was T cells from blood (PBMCs), unsorted or a sorted subset (not recorded which), taken before or after yellow fever vaccination (not recorded which). The source is a young woman who received the yellow fever vaccine.

V and J are TRBV29-1 and TRBJ2-7; D is uncertain. CDR1 SQVTM and CDR2 ANQGSEA come from the germline V gene. The germline V and J ends were trimmed by 4 bases and 1 base, with 8 bases remaining between them. This CDR3 comprises 12 residues. CDR3 DNA: TGCAGCGTTGTGGGTGATTCCTACGAGCAGTACTTC. As protein: CSVVGDSYEQYF.

The chain links TRBV12-3 or TRBV12-4 to TRBJ2-3; D is perhaps TRBD2 (6 bases). CDR3 length: 15 amino acids. V lost 6 bases and J 5 bases, leaving 18 bases between the germline ends. CDR3 sequence (DNA): TGTGCCAGCAGGCCCTTTGGGAGGAATGAAGATACGCAGTATTTT. Translation gives CASRPFGRNEDTQYF.

The CDR3 nucleotides are TGTGCCAGCGTCCGATTAGCTAGCGGGTTGGTAGAGACCCAGTACTTC. It encodes CASVRLASGLVETQYF. V gene TRBV13 combines with J gene TRBJ2-5, with 8 bases fitting TRBD2. The CDR3 sequence is 16 residues long. V lost 8 bases and J lost 4; bases outside the gene matches: 15. Looked up from germline, CDR1 is PRHDT and CDR2 is FYEKMQ (reference sequence). Variable domain in full (rest from reference TRBV13 and TRBJ2-5): AAGVIQSPRHLIKEKRETATLKCYPIPRHDTVYWYQQGPGQDPQFLISFYEKMQSDKGSIPDRFSAQQFSDYHSELNMSSLELGDSALYFCASVRLASGLVETQYFGPGTRLLVL.

This clonotype was found once. The rearrangement joins TRBV25-1 to TRBJ2-7; 11 nucleotides line up with TRBD2. Germline CDR1 reads MGHDK; CDR2 reads SYGVNS. The CDR3 totals 16 residues. The V segment lost 6 bases and the J segment 3 bases; nucleotides outside the gene matches: 10. CDR3 sequence reads: CASRRPGTSGVYEQYF. The CDR3 coding sequence is TGTGCCAGCAGGCGTCCCGGGACTAGCGGAGTCTACGAGCAGTACTTC.

This chain joins TRBV29-1 and TRBJ2-7; no definite D call. CDR1 is SQVTM and CDR2 is ANQGSEA in the germline V gene. The CDR3 covers 13 residues. V was shortened by 4 bases and J by 2 bases, with 12 bases between the two germline ends. The CDR3 bases are TGCAGCGTTGGCCGCCTCGGGCCCTACGAGCAGTACTTC. Translating gives CSVGRLGPYEQYF.

The J gene is TRBJ2-4, the V gene TRBV2, with D hard to call. Trimming stripped 8 bases from V and 7 bases from J, with 12 bases between. The CDR3 spans 12 residues. Germline V CDR1 and CDR2: SNHLY, FYNNEI. This CDR3 reads CASSSLGNIQYF. The DNA of the CDR3 is TGTGCCAGCTCCTCCCTCGGGAACATTCAGTACTTC. Full variable domain (missing parts from reference TRBV2 and TRBJ2-4): EPEVTQTPSHQVTQMGQEVILRCVPISNHLYFYWYRQILGQKVEFLVSFYNNEISEKSEIFDDQFSVERPDGSNFTLKIRSTKLEDSAMYFCASSSLGNIQYFGAGTRLSVL.

The V gene is TRBV2, the J gene TRBJ2-7; 7 nucleotides match TRBD1. The CDR3 has 12 residues. Germline V lookup: CDR1 SNHLY, CDR2 FYNNEI. The V segment lost 6 bases and the J segment 2 bases; nucleotides outside the gene matches: 1. The CDR3 DNA is TGTGCCAGCAGCGGACAGGCCTACGAGCAGTACTTC. Translated: CASSGQAYEQYF.

V and J are TRBV20-1 and TRBJ1-2; D gene ambiguous. The CDR3 spans 15 residues. Trimming shortened V by 4 bases and J by 5 bases, and 20 bases separated the two germline ends. CDR1 is DFQATT and CDR2 is SNEGSKA in the germline V gene (reference sequence). CDR3 DNA: TGCAGTGCTATGACACCATCCTCTTACCCTTATGGCTACACCTTC. Protein product: CSAMTPSSYPYGYTF.

A few counts support this clonotype. The CDR3 loop is CASSPMTGARSYEQYF. Here the CDR3 DNA reads TGTGCCAGCAGTCCAATGACAGGGGCAAGGAGCTACGAGCAGTACTTC. The rearrangement uses TRBV12-3 or TRBV12-4 and TRBJ2-7; 8 bases match TRBD1. V lost 5 bases to trimming and J lost 3 bases; unmatched junction nucleotides: 12. The length of the CDR3 is 16 residues.